This TCR beta chain was sequenced in a study of metastatic and nonmetastatic thyroid tumors. Study details: Patients with malignant and benign thyroid disease provided blood and tumor or nodule tissue, whose repertoires were compared.

Thyroid surgery had not been preceded by any treatment in any patient. Overall study results and limits: Versus benign nodules, malignant thyroid tumors reportedly had significantly higher TCR beta diversity, in blood and tumor.

TCRdb re-called the PCR reads through MiXCR. The sample lists about 7,000 clones, roughly 29% seen once, with about 14% in the top ten. By share of the sample, this clone is medium-sized (0.01 to 0.1%). What it binds is not known. Other DNA sequences from this sample encode an identical CDR3 as well. Per the germline V gene, CDR1 is DFQATT and CDR2 is SNEGSKA (reference sequence). The ends lost 4 bases at V and 6 bases at J; junction bases unmatched: 1. This CDR3 is built from 12 residues. The sequence derives from a female donor with papillary thyroid cancer or a benign thyroid nodule (not recorded which). Some clones in this sample may be carry-over from other donors' samples. The sequenced sample consisted of adjacent normal tissue. The rearrangement links TRBV20-1 to TRBJ2-2; the match to TRBD1 covers 8 bases. In DNA, the CDR3 is TGCAGTGCTAAACAGGGGGCCGGGGAGCTGTTTTTT. It specifies CSAKQGAGELFF.